This is a list of T cell receptor beta chains from one sample in a study of STAT5B mutations in CD4+ large granular lymphocyte leukemia. Sequencing was performed with immunoSEQ multiplex PCR; in TCRdb, only in-frame clones are kept and a portion is missing. This table holds about 23,000 clones, 70% to 80% found once. Material: CD4+ T cells from blood buffy coats. The receptors derive from a human donor in good health. Both conserved end residues are part of each CDR3. Fields, in order: J gene, clone size, V gene, D gene, CDR3 DNA, CDR3 protein. A D gene is named only where the DNA matches it firmly. Clone sizes are given selectively: once, few, many, or a class where the clone is expanded.

J gene: TRBJ1-2; clone size: .; V gene: TRBV7-2; D gene: .; CDR3 DNA: TGTGCCAGCAGCTTAGCGTTCGGGTCAGGTTATGGCTACACCTTC; CDR3 protein: CASSLAFGSGYGYTF
J gene: TRBJ2-5; clone size: .; V gene: TRBV2; D gene: .; CDR3 DNA: TGTGCCAGCAAGTTGGACAGACAAGAGACCCAGTACTTC; CDR3 protein: CASKLDRQETQYF
J gene: TRBJ2-5; clone size: .; V gene: TRBV11-2; D gene: .; CDR3 DNA: TGTGCCAGCAGCTTGGGGTCAGAAGAGACCCAGTACTTC; CDR3 protein: CASSLGSEETQYF
J gene: TRBJ1-2; clone size: .; V gene: TRBV6-5; D gene: .; CDR3 DNA: TGTGCCAGCAGTTACGCAAGCAACTATGGCTACACCTTC; CDR3 protein: CASSYASNYGYTF
J gene: TRBJ2-5; clone size: .; V gene: TRBV13; D gene: TRBD2; CDR3 DNA: TGTGCCAGCAGCTTCCGACTAGCGGAAGGGGAGACCCAGTACTTC; CDR3 protein: CASSFRLAEGETQYF
J gene: TRBJ1-1; clone size: .; V gene: TRBV29-1; D gene: .; CDR3 DNA: TGCAGCGTTGAAAGGACGGCGAACACTGAAGCTTTCTTT; CDR3 protein: CSVERTANTEAFF
J gene: TRBJ2-7; clone size: .; V gene: TRBV11-2; D gene: .; CDR3 DNA: TGTGCCAGCAGTAGTCTGCAGTCCTCCTACGAGCAGTACTTC; CDR3 protein: CASSSLQSSYEQYF
J gene: TRBJ2-7; clone size: .; V gene: TRBV4-1; D gene: TRBD2; CDR3 DNA: TGCGCCAGCAGCCAAGTTTCTAGCGGGAGACCCCAGTACTTC; CDR3 protein: CASSQVSSGRPQYF
J gene: TRBJ2-3; clone size: .; V gene: TRBV18; D gene: .; CDR3 DNA: TGTGCCAGCTCACCATTCCCGCGGACGGATACTAGCACAGATACGCAGTATTTT; CDR3 protein: CASSPFPRTDTSTDTQYF
J gene: TRBJ2-5; clone size: .; V gene: TRBV2; D gene: .; CDR3 DNA: TGTGCCAGCAGTCCACTAGCTCCCGAGACCCAGTACTTC; CDR3 protein: CASSPLAPETQYF
J gene: TRBJ1-3; clone size: .; V gene: TRBV5-5; D gene: .; CDR3 DNA: TGTGCCAGCGGGGTTTCTGGAAACACCATATATTTT; CDR3 protein: CASGVSGNTIYF
J gene: TRBJ2-5; clone size: .; V gene: TRBV11-3; D gene: .; CDR3 DNA: TGTGCCAGCAGCTTAGTAGGGGTCAGTGAGACCCAGTACTTC; CDR3 protein: CASSLVGVSETQYF
J gene: TRBJ2-3; clone size: .; V gene: TRBV7-9; D gene: .; CDR3 DNA: TGTGCCAGCAGCTTTCACCGGGGACCACCTAGCACAGATACGCAGTATTTT; CDR3 protein: CASSFHRGPPSTDTQYF
J gene: TRBJ2-3; clone size: .; V gene: TRBV9; D gene: TRBD1; CDR3 DNA: TGTGCCAGCAGCAAGATGGGACAGGACTTCAGAACAGATACGCAGTATTTT; CDR3 protein: CASSKMGQDFRTDTQYF
J gene: TRBJ2-3; clone size: .; V gene: TRBV9; D gene: .; CDR3 DNA: TGTGCCAGCAGCGCCCGACTGAGCACAGATACGCAGTATTTT; CDR3 protein: CASSARLSTDTQYF
J gene: TRBJ2-7; clone size: .; V gene: TRBV6-9; D gene: TRBD2; CDR3 DNA: TGTGCCAGCAGTGCAAAAGCACGGACTAGCGGGAGTTGCTCCTCCTACGAGCAGTACTTC; CDR3 protein: CASSAKARTSGSCSSYEQYF
J gene: TRBJ2-7; clone size: .; V gene: TRBV20-1; D gene: .; CDR3 DNA: TGCAGTGCTAAGAAGGACGGGATGGAGTACTTC; CDR3 protein: CSAKKDGMEYF
J gene: TRBJ2-1; clone size: .; V gene: TRBV18; D gene: TRBD2; CDR3 DNA: TGTGCCAGCTCACCCGTCGTCGCAAGCGGGAATGGTGAGCAGTTCTTC; CDR3 protein: CASSPVVASGNGEQFF
J gene: TRBJ1-6; clone size: .; V gene: TRBV9; D gene: .; CDR3 DNA: TGTGCCAGCAGCGAAACCACAGGGAATTCACCCCTCCACTTT; CDR3 protein: CASSETTGNSPLHF
J gene: TRBJ1-2; clone size: once; V gene: TRBV11-2; D gene: TRBD1; CDR3 DNA: TGTGCCAGCAGCTTATTACAGGGGAAAGGCTACACCTTC; CDR3 protein: CASSLLQGKGYTF
J gene: TRBJ1-4; clone size: .; V gene: TRBV5-1; D gene: .; CDR3 DNA: TGCGCCAGCAGCCCGGGCGCGGGGGTCAGAGAAAAACTGTTTTTT; CDR3 protein: CASSPGAGVREKLFF
J gene: TRBJ2-2; clone size: once; V gene: TRBV4-1; D gene: .; CDR3 DNA: TGCGCCAGCAGCCTTCAAAGGCTGAGGGTGGGAACCGGGGAGCTGTTTTTT; CDR3 protein: CASSLQRLRVGTGELFF
J gene: TRBJ2-7; clone size: .; V gene: TRBV11-2; D gene: TRBD2; CDR3 DNA: TGTGCCAGCAGCTTCACTAGCGGGAGAAACGAGCAGTACTTC; CDR3 protein: CASSFTSGRNEQYF
J gene: TRBJ1-5; clone size: few; V gene: TRBV6-1; D gene: TRBD1; CDR3 DNA: TGTGCCAGCAGTAAGGACAGGGGTCTAAATCAGCCCCAGCATTTT; CDR3 protein: CASSKDRGLNQPQHF
J gene: TRBJ1-4; clone size: .; V gene: TRBV18; D gene: .; CDR3 DNA: TGTGCCAGCTCACCACTGGACGGCTTACCTTTTTTT; CDR3 protein: CASSPLDGLPFF
J gene: TRBJ2-1; clone size: once; V gene: TRBV11-3; D gene: TRBD2; CDR3 DNA: TGTGCCAGCAGCTTCACGGGAGGGCAAGGCAATGAGCAGTTCTTC; CDR3 protein: CASSFTGGQGNEQFF
J gene: TRBJ1-2; clone size: .; V gene: TRBV5-6; D gene: .; CDR3 DNA: TGTGCCAGCAGCTTGGGGCAGTACATTAACTATGGCTACACCTTC; CDR3 protein: CASSLGQYINYGYTF
J gene: TRBJ2-7; clone size: .; V gene: TRBV6-1; D gene: .; CDR3 DNA: TGTGCCAGCAGTGGAGCTTCCTACGAGCAGTACTTC; CDR3 protein: CASSGASYEQYF
J gene: TRBJ1-1; clone size: .; V gene: TRBV6-1; D gene: .; CDR3 DNA: TGTGCCAGCAGTGGAGGTACGAGCCCCTTCACTGAAGCTTTCTTT; CDR3 protein: CASSGGTSPFTEAFF
J gene: TRBJ2-3; clone size: .; V gene: TRBV29-1; D gene: .; CDR3 DNA: TGCAGCGTAGCGTATGGAGATACGCAGTATTTT; CDR3 protein: CSVAYGDTQYF
J gene: TRBJ1-1; clone size: .; V gene: TRBV11-3; D gene: .; CDR3 DNA: TGTGCCAGCAGCCCTACAGGGTACGACACTGAAGCTTTCTTT; CDR3 protein: CASSPTGYDTEAFF
J gene: TRBJ1-6; clone size: .; V gene: TRBV6-5; D gene: .; CDR3 DNA: TGTGCCAGCAGGGGATCCTATAATTCACCCCTCCACTTT; CDR3 protein: CASRGSYNSPLHF
J gene: TRBJ2-5; clone size: .; V gene: TRBV5-1; D gene: .; CDR3 DNA: TGCGCCAGCAGCTTGGTAGGGACCCAAGAGACCCAGTACTTC; CDR3 protein: CASSLVGTQETQYF
J gene: TRBJ1-5; clone size: .; V gene: TRBV28; D gene: TRBD1; CDR3 DNA: TGTGCCAGCAGTCAGACAGGGGACGGTCAGCCCCAGCATTTT; CDR3 protein: CASSQTGDGQPQHF
J gene: TRBJ2-7; clone size: .; V gene: TRBV5-1; D gene: .; CDR3 DNA: TGCGCCAGCAGCTTGGCCGTCGGCACAGGGATGTACGAGCAGTACTTC; CDR3 protein: CASSLAVGTGMYEQYF
J gene: TRBJ2-7; clone size: .; V gene: TRBV6-4; D gene: .; CDR3 DNA: TGTGCCACTAATCTAAACAGGTCGGGGGCCTACGAGCAGTACTTC; CDR3 protein: CATNLNRSGAYEQYF
J gene: TRBJ1-3; clone size: .; V gene: TRBV5-1; D gene: .; CDR3 DNA: TGCGCCAGCAGCTTGTTCGGGAGAGAATCTGGAAACACCATATATTTT; CDR3 protein: CASSLFGRESGNTIYF
J gene: TRBJ1-1; clone size: few; V gene: TRBV7-9; D gene: TRBD1; CDR3 DNA: TGTGCCAGCAGCCCACAGGGGACCCTAGGCACTGAAGCTTTCTTT; CDR3 protein: CASSPQGTLGTEAFF
J gene: TRBJ2-7; clone size: few; V gene: TRBV5-4; D gene: .; CDR3 DNA: TGTGCCAGCAGCTTGAGACTAGATTCCTACGAGCAGTACTTC; CDR3 protein: CASSLRLDSYEQYF
J gene: TRBJ1-1; clone size: few; V gene: TRBV29-1; D gene: TRBD1; CDR3 DNA: TGCAGCGGCCAGGGGGGGACAGGGGTAACTGAAGCTTTCTTT; CDR3 protein: CSGQGGTGVTEAFF
J gene: TRBJ1-5; clone size: .; V gene: TRBV2; D gene: .; CDR3 DNA: TGTGCCAGCAGCTCTACAGGGTACAATCAGCCCCAGCATTTT; CDR3 protein: CASSSTGYNQPQHF
J gene: TRBJ2-5; clone size: .; V gene: TRBV11-3; D gene: TRBD2; CDR3 DNA: TGTGCCAGCAGCAGAGGTATGGCGGGAGAAGTAGAGACCCAGTACTTC; CDR3 protein: CASSRGMAGEVETQYF
J gene: TRBJ2-3; clone size: .; V gene: TRBV27; D gene: .; CDR3 DNA: TGTGCCAGCAGACCCACAGGAGTGATCACAGATACGCAGTATTTT; CDR3 protein: CASRPTGVITDTQYF
J gene: TRBJ1-1; clone size: .; V gene: TRBV6-1; D gene: .; CDR3 DNA: TGTGCCAGCAGTGACCTACTAGAAGCTTTCTTT; CDR3 protein: CASSDLLEAFF
J gene: TRBJ1-2; clone size: .; V gene: TRBV19; D gene: .; CDR3 DNA: TGTGCCAGTAGTAAAACCGGGACCTATGGCTACACCTTC; CDR3 protein: CASSKTGTYGYTF
J gene: TRBJ2-7; clone size: few; V gene: TRBV2; D gene: .; CDR3 DNA: TGTGCCAGCAGCCCTAGGACCGGGACTCTCGTCAAGCAGTACTTC; CDR3 protein: CASSPRTGTLVKQYF
J gene: TRBJ1-6; clone size: once; V gene: TRBV10-3; D gene: TRBD1; CDR3 DNA: TGTGCCGCACAGGGACAGTTTAATTCACCCCTCCACTTT; CDR3 protein: CAAQGQFNSPLHF
J gene: TRBJ2-4; clone size: once; V gene: TRBV5-1; D gene: .; CDR3 DNA: TGCGCCAGCAGCTTGGCCGGTGGACAGACTTTAGCCAAAAACATTCAGTACTTC; CDR3 protein: CASSLAGGQTLAKNIQYF
J gene: TRBJ2-1; clone size: .; V gene: TRBV6-1; D gene: .; CDR3 DNA: TGTGCCAGCAGTGAACCAGGGGGAGGGCGTGAGCAGTTCTTC; CDR3 protein: CASSEPGGGREQFF
J gene: TRBJ2-2; clone size: .; V gene: TRBV28; D gene: TRBD1; CDR3 DNA: TGTGCCAGCAGTGCCGGACAGGGGTTTCGGGGCGGGGAGCTGTTTTTT; CDR3 protein: CASSAGQGFRGGELFF
J gene: TRBJ1-1; clone size: .; V gene: TRBV2; D gene: TRBD1; CDR3 DNA: TGTGCCAGCACCGCGACAGGGGGCGTAATGGAGGCAGCTTTCTTT; CDR3 protein: CASTATGGVMEAAFF
J gene: TRBJ2-7; clone size: .; V gene: TRBV11-2; D gene: TRBD2; CDR3 DNA: TGTGCCAGCAGCCCTGGGACTACCCACTACGAGCAGTACTTC; CDR3 protein: CASSPGTTHYEQYF
J gene: TRBJ2-7; clone size: .; V gene: TRBV5-3; D gene: .; CDR3 DNA: TGTGCCAGAAGCCGGAACCCCACCTTAGCGGCGCCCTACGAGCAGTACTTC; CDR3 protein: CARSRNPTLAAPYEQYF
J gene: TRBJ1-4; clone size: .; V gene: TRBV28; D gene: TRBD1; CDR3 DNA: TGTGCCAGCAGTCCTGACAGGGGCAGTTATGAAAAACTGTTTTTT; CDR3 protein: CASSPDRGSYEKLFF
J gene: TRBJ2-7; clone size: .; V gene: TRBV6-6; D gene: .; CDR3 DNA: TGCGCCAGCAGTTACTCAGGTTCGGGCGAGCAGTACTTC; CDR3 protein: CASSYSGSGEQYF
J gene: TRBJ2-1; clone size: .; V gene: TRBV7-9; D gene: TRBD2; CDR3 DNA: TGTGCCAGCAGCCTCTTTCGGACTAGCGGGTACAATGAGCAGTTCTTC; CDR3 protein: CASSLFRTSGYNEQFF
J gene: TRBJ2-3; clone size: .; V gene: TRBV2; D gene: TRBD2; CDR3 DNA: TGTGCCAGCAGTGTTGGGCTAGCGGCAGACACAGATACGCAGTATTTT; CDR3 protein: CASSVGLAADTDTQYF
J gene: TRBJ1-1; clone size: once; V gene: TRBV5-8; D gene: .; CDR3 DNA: TGTGCCAGCAGCCGGTGGGGGCCTGAAGCTTTCTTT; CDR3 protein: CASSRWGPEAFF
J gene: TRBJ2-1; clone size: .; V gene: TRBV4-2; D gene: TRBD2; CDR3 DNA: TGTGCCAGCAGCCAAGAGCTGCTAGCGGGATTTAGGGATGAGCAGTTCTTC; CDR3 protein: CASSQELLAGFRDEQFF